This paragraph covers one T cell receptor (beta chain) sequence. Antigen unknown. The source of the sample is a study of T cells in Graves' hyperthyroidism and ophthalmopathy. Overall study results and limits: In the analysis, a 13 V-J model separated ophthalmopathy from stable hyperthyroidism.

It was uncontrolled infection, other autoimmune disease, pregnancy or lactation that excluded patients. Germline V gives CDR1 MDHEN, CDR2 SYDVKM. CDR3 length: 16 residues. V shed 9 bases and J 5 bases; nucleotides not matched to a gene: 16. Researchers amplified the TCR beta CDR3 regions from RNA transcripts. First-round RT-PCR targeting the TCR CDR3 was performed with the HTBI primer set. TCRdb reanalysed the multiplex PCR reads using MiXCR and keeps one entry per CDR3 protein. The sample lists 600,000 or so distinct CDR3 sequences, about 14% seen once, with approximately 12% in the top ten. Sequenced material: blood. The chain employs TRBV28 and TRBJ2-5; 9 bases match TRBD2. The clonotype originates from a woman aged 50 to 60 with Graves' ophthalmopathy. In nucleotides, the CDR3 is TGTGCCAGTAGTATGGGGGCGGCGGGAGGGTGGGAGACCCAGTACTTC. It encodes CASSMGAAGGWETQYF.